This T cell receptor beta chain was retrieved from a study of control samples from healthy donors and cancer patients. Only in-frame clones appear in the TCRdb table, and some are missing; sequencing was by immunoSEQ multiplex PCR. The table records about 96,000 clones, more than 85% of them present only once. This sequence was found in a man aged 18 to 30 in good health. Sequencing was carried out using blood.

CDR3 residues: CASSSGTSVNNEQFF. As DNA, the CDR3 is TGTGCCAGCAGTTCCGGGACTAGCGTAAACAATGAGCAGTTCTTC. The rearrangement uses TRBV27 and TRBJ2-1, with 10 bases identical to TRBD2. V shed 4 bases, J shed 5 bases, and the junction held 5 bases outside the gene matches. This CDR3 spans 15 amino acids. Germline CDR1 is MNHEY and CDR2 is SMNVEV (reference sequence).